The 15 T cell receptor beta chains presented below share a single source sample, sequenced in a study of cytomegalovirus exposure and HLA in healthy donors. Use of 60 Vbeta and 13 Jbeta primers characterized the PCR. The repertoire was sequenced with immunoSEQ multiplex PCR; TCRdb's copy has only in-frame clones and lacks some. The sample contains some 120,000 clones, about 70% of which appear only once. Sequencing input: PBMCs. The receptors were gathered from a human donor in good health.

This sequence joins TRBV5-4 and TRBJ1-5, with D possibly TRBD1 on 5 matching bases. V lost 0 bases and J lost 4, with 5 bases in between. This CDR3 comprises 13 residues. CDR1 is SGHNT and CDR2 is YYREEE in the germline V gene (reference sequence). CDR3 DNA sequence: TGTGCCAGCAGCTTGGGACAGAATCAGCCCCAGCATTTT. The encoded protein is CASSLGQNQPQHF.

V and J are TRBV7-2 and TRBJ2-4; a possible D gene is TRBD1 (6 bases). This CDR3 comprises 14 residues. Germline V CDR1 and CDR2: SGHTA, FQGNSA. Between the trimmed V and J ends, which lost 0 bases and 9 bases, there was a span of 12 bases. CDR3 DNA sequence: TGTGCCAGCAGCTTAGCGGACAGCGAAGCCATTCAGTACTTC. It specifies CASSLADSEAIQYF.

The chain uses TRBV5-6 and TRBJ2-3, with 8 bases lining up with TRBD2. Germline V gene sequence: CDR1 SGHDT, CDR2 YYEEEE. Trimming removed 1 base from V and 3 bases from J; junction bases left unmatched: 4. The CDR3 spans 15 residues. CDR3 DNA: TGTGCCAGCAGCTTGTCGGGGGGGGGAACAGATACGCAGTATTTT. Protein product: CASSLSGGGTDTQYF. The variable domain in full, completed from reference TRBV5-6 and TRBJ2-3, reads DAGVTQSPTHLIKTRGQQVTLRCSPKSGHDTVSWYQQALGQGPQFIFQYYEEEERQRGNFPDRFSGHQFPNYSSELNVNALLLGDSALYLCASSLSGGGTDTQYFGPGTRLTVL.

The sample holds one count of this clone. The rearrangement uses TRBV7-2 and TRBJ2-1, with TRBD2 as a possible D gene (5 bases). Trimming stripped 6 bases from V and 7 bases from J, with 16 bases between. CDR3 length: 14 amino acids. Germline V gene lookup returns CDR1 SGHTA and CDR2 FQGNSA. CDR3 protein: CASRAPPRGNEQFF. For the CDR3, the DNA is TGTGCCAGCAGAGCCCCTCCCCGCGGGAATGAGCAGTTCTTC. Based on the CDR3 plus reference TRBV7-2 and TRBJ2-1, the full variable domain is GAGVSQSPSNKVTEKGKDVELRCDPISGHTALYWYRQSLGQGLEFLIYFQGNSAPDKSGLPSDRFSAERTGGSVSTLTIQRTQQEDSAVYLCASRAPPRGNEQFFGPGTRLTVL.

The CDR3 region is CATSRGREETQYF. The DNA of the CDR3 is TGTGCCACCAGCAGAGGGAGGGAGGAGACCCAGTACTTC. The gene calls are TRBV15 and TRBJ2-5; possible D gene TRBD2, 6 bases. The germline gives CDR1 LNHNV, CDR2 YYDKDF (reference sequence). There are 13 residues in the CDR3. The V end lost 1 base, the J end lost 5 bases, and 8 bases lay between the germline ends.

The chain carries TRBV2 and TRBJ2-1; D is unresolved. Germline V gene sequence: CDR1 SNHLY, CDR2 FYNNEI. This CDR3 is 15 amino acids long. V shed 7 bases and J shed 6 bases, with 19 bases lying between them. The CDR3 here is CASISNWASANEQFF. The CDR3 bases are TGTGCCAGCATTTCTAACTGGGCGTCAGCCAATGAGCAGTTCTTC.

The chain joins TRBV6-1 to TRBJ1-2; D is possibly TRBD1 (6 bases). Between the trimmed V and J ends, which lost 0 bases and 8 bases, there was a span of 10 bases. The CDR3 is 13 residues long. CDR1 is MNHNS, CDR2 SASEGT, per germline. The CDR3 DNA reads as TGTGCCAGCAGTGAAGCAGGACAGCGGGGCTACACCTTC. This codes for CASSEAGQRGYTF.

This clone was picked up one time. The gene calls are TRBV7-9 and TRBJ1-2; D call uncertain. V was pared by 6 bases and J by 4 bases, with 18 bases between. CDR3 length equals 15 residues. Germline V gives CDR1 SEHNR, CDR2 FQNEAQ (reference sequence). The CDR3: CASSPSLAESYGYTF. The CDR3 coding sequence is TGTGCCAGCAGTCCCAGCCTCGCGGAGAGCTATGGCTACACCTTC. Together with reference TRBV7-9 and TRBJ1-2, the CDR3 gives the full variable domain: DTGVSQNPRHKITKRGQNVTFRCDPISEHNRLYWYRQTLGQGPEFLTYFQNEAQLEKSRLLSDRFSAERPKGSFSTLEIQRTEQGDSAMYLCASSPSLAESYGYTFGSGTRLTVV.

The V gene is TRBV28, the J gene TRBJ1-2, with 7 bases lining up with TRBD1. This CDR3 comprises 12 residues. From germline, CDR1 is MDHEN and CDR2 SYDVKM. The DNA of the CDR3 is TGTTCCTCCAGGGGGTCTAACTATGGCTACACCTTC. This encodes CSSRGSNYGYTF.

J is TRBJ2-2 and V is TRBV2, with D maybe TRBD1 (5 bases). CDR1 is SNHLY and CDR2 is FYNNEI in the germline V gene. CDR3 size: 16 residues. V lost 6 bases and J lost 5, with 19 bases in between. In DNA form, the CDR3 reads TGTGCCAGCAGCCAGTGGCAGGGTAGGACGACCGGGGAGCTGTTTTTT. This codes for CASSQWQGRTTGELFF.

The chain couples TRBV5-1 to TRBJ2-7, with 7 bases matching TRBD2. The V gene end was trimmed by 0 bases and the J gene end by 2 bases; junction bases not matched to a gene: 5. This CDR3 is built from 15 residues. Germline V gene data show CDR1 as SGHRS and CDR2 as YFSETQ. The CDR3 bases are TGCGCCAGCAGCTTGGCTAGCGGTTTAACCTACGAGCAGTACTTC. Translating gives CASSLASGLTYEQYF.

J is TRBJ1-5 and V is TRBV28; TRBD1 might be the D (5 bases). Trimming pared 7 bases from V and 0 bases from J, leaving 16 bases between. This CDR3 has 16 amino acids. Germline values: CDR1 MDHEN, CDR2 SYDVKM. The CDR3 nucleotides are TGTGCCAGCATGGTGGGGGGAGGGGTTAGCAATCAGCCCCAGCATTTT. Amino acids: CASMVGGGVSNQPQHF.

The rearrangement joins TRBV19 to TRBJ1-1, with D hard to call. The germline V gene has CDR1 LNHDA and CDR2 SQIVND (reference sequence). The length of the CDR3 is 16 residues. Deletions cut 3 bases from V and 5 bases from J, with 19 bases between. The CDR3 DNA follows: TGTGCCAGTAGTATTTCCGGGAATCGTCTGGGGACTGAAGCTTTCTTT. Protein: CASSISGNRLGTEAFF.

The chain links TRBV19 to TRBJ1-2; 8 bases map to TRBD1. The germline V gene has CDR1 LNHDA and CDR2 SQIVND (reference sequence). V was pared by 6 bases and J by 6 bases, with 3 bases of the junction left unmatched. The CDR3 totals 12 residues. Here the CDR3 DNA reads TGTGCCAGTAGGCAGGGGGCAAATGGCTACACCTTC. This encodes CASRQGANGYTF.

The gene calls are TRBV19 and TRBJ2-6; 7 bases are a match to TRBD2. Germline V CDR1 and CDR2: LNHDA, SQIVND (reference sequence). The J segment lost 1 base and the V segment lost 6 bases, leaving 12 bases of the junction unmatched. There are 18 residues in the CDR3. This chain's CDR3 is CASRRTGGRGSGANVLTF. The DNA for the CDR3 is TGTGCCAGTAGGCGGACGGGGGGTCGCGGTTCTGGGGCCAACGTCCTGACTTTC.